Listed below are T cell receptor beta chains from one sample, sequenced in a study of regulatory T cells in long-lasting Graves disease. TCRdb itself ran the multiplex PCR reads through MiXCR, one entry per CDR3 protein. The sample consists of a few hundred thousand distinct CDR3 sequences, about 15% of them appearing once. These same data were also listed under a study on T cells in Graves' hyperthyroidism and ophthalmopathy.

This specimen consisted of peripheral blood mononuclear cells (PBMCs), obtained at new diagnosis, from a patient treated with antithyroid drugs. All receptors come from a woman aged 45-65 years with Graves disease. Both conserved end residues are part of each CDR3. Each record gives: V gene, D gene, J gene, clone size, CDR3 protein, CDR3 DNA. The D gene is left open where the match is weak. Expanded clones are given a class, and other clones once, few, many or no size at all.

>TRBV20-1|.|TRBJ2-7|many
CSASGVSRHSYEQYF
TGCAGTGCTAGTGGAGTCTCGCGGCACTCCTACGAGCAGTACTTC
>TRBV9|.|TRBJ2-2|few
CASSVNTWVTGELFF
TGTGCCAGCAGCGTTAATACTTGGGTCACCGGGGAGCTGTTTTTT
>TRBV6-1|TRBD2|TRBJ2-5|many
CASSDSGRTRETQYF
TGTGCCAGCAGCGATAGCGGGAGGACCAGAGAGACCCAGTACTTC
>TRBV6-1|TRBD2|TRBJ2-1|few
CASTHSGEQFF
TGTGCCAGCACTCATAGCGGGGAGCAGTTCTTC
>TRBV28|TRBD2|TRBJ2-7|.
CASSSPGTSGFYEQYF
TGTGCCAGCAGTAGCCCCGGGACTAGCGGTTTCTACGAGCAGTACTTC
>TRBV18|.|TRBJ1-1|.
CASSPPTSTEAFF
TGTGCCAGCTCACCACCTACGTCCACTGAAGCTTTCTTT
>TRBV28|.|TRBJ1-5|many
CASSLDGINQPQHF
TGTGCCAGCAGTTTAGACGGAATTAATCAGCCCCAGCATTTT
>TRBV28|TRBD1|TRBJ1-5|many
CASSLWGTDYSNQPQHF
TGTGCCAGCAGTTTATGGGGGACAGACTATAGCAATCAGCCCCAGCATTTT
>TRBV4-1|TRBD1|TRBJ2-7|many
CASSQERTGPQQYF
TGCGCCAGCAGCCAAGAAAGGACAGGGCCGCAACAGTACTTC
>TRBV3-1|TRBD2|TRBJ2-2|many
CASSLRTSGTGELFF
TGTGCCAGCAGCTTAAGGACTAGCGGCACCGGGGAGCTGTTTTTT
>TRBV10-1|TRBD2|TRBJ2-2|many
CASSEREREPTGELFF
TGCGCCAGCAGTGAGAGGGAGCGGGAACCCACCGGGGAGCTGTTTTTT
>TRBV11-2|.|TRBJ1-1|many
CASSLQAWGMNTEAFF
TGTGCCAGCAGCTTACAGGCGTGGGGTATGAACACTGAAGCTTTCTTT
>TRBV6-1|.|TRBJ1-4|many
CASSPPRGRTNEKLFF
TGTGCCAGCAGTCCCCCTCGGGGGCGAACTAATGAAAAACTGTTTTTT
>TRBV18|.|TRBJ2-5|many
CASSPGVGETQYF
TGTGCCAGCTCACCAGGGGTGGGAGAGACCCAGTACTTC
>TRBV5-1|.|TRBJ1-1|many
CASSLAEGRGTEAFF
TGCGCCAGCAGCTTGGCCGAAGGGCGGGGCACTGAAGCTTTCTTT
>TRBV3-1|TRBD2|TRBJ2-1|many
CASSRLGTSGRGEQFF
TGTGCCAGCAGCCGACTCGGGACTAGCGGGAGGGGGGAGCAGTTCTTC
>TRBV4-2|.|TRBJ1-5|.
CASSQEQGGDQPQHF
TGTGCCAGCAGCCAGGAACAGGGAGGCGATCAGCCCCAGCATTTT
>TRBV28|TRBD2|TRBJ2-7|many
CASSPNLLLADQTYEQYF
TGTGCCAGCAGCCCGAACCTCCTACTAGCGGATCAAACCTACGAGCAGTACTTC
>TRBV9|.|TRBJ2-1|many
CASSVGKFFYNEQFF
TGTGCCAGCAGCGTCGGGAAGTTTTTCTACAATGAGCAGTTCTTC
>TRBV7-9|TRBD1|TRBJ2-2|.
CASSLGPGQANTGELFF
TGTGCCAGCAGCTTAGGGCCGGGACAGGCAAACACCGGGGAGCTGTTTTTT
>TRBV5-1|.|TRBJ2-4|.
CASSTDGQNIQYF
TGCGCCAGCAGCACGGACGGCCAAAACATTCAGTACTTC
>TRBV28|.|TRBJ1-3|.
CASSLWGASGNTIYF
TGTGCCAGCAGTTTGTGGGGGGCGTCTGGAAACACCATATATTTT
>TRBV20-1|TRBD2|TRBJ2-5|many
CSARDEREGMWGETQYF
TGCAGTGCTAGAGACGAGCGGGAGGGAATGTGGGGAGAGACCCAGTACTTC
>TRBV2|.|TRBJ1-1|many
CASSVGRRNTEAFF
TGTGCCAGCAGTGTAGGACGGCGGAACACTGAAGCTTTCTTT
>TRBV6-5|.|TRBJ1-1|many
CASSYSGGRVTEAFF
TGTGCCAGCAGTTACTCGGGGGGCCGGGTCACTGAAGCTTTCTTT
>TRBV27|.|TRBJ2-1|.
CASSRAGTYNEQFF
TGTGCCAGCAGCAGGGCGGGTACCTACAATGAGCAGTTCTTC
>TRBV7-2|TRBD2|TRBJ2-7|many
CASSVSAGSSHEQYF
TGTGCCAGCAGCGTATCAGCGGGATCGAGCCACGAGCAGTACTTC
>TRBV16|.|TRBJ2-2|few
CASSQSTVNTGELFF
TGTGCCAGCAGCCAATCAACGGTTAACACCGGGGAGCTGTTTTTT
>TRBV10-3|.|TRBJ1-2|.
CAISESRTNYGYTF
TGTGCCATCAGTGAGTCTAGGACTAACTATGGCTACACCTTC
>TRBV28|.|TRBJ1-2|many
CASSLSQGYTF
TGTGCCAGCAGTTTATCACAGGGCTACACCTTC
>TRBV10-3|TRBD1|TRBJ1-1|few
CAITKGQGRNTEAFF
TGTGCCATCACAAAAGGACAGGGCCGGAACACTGAAGCTTTCTTT
>TRBV4-1|TRBD1|TRBJ2-1|.
CASSPRTGRVGSYNEQFF
TGCGCCAGCAGCCCCCGGACAGGGCGGGTAGGCTCCTACAATGAGCAGTTCTTC
>TRBV10-3|.|TRBJ1-5|.
CAISISGNQPQHF
TGTGCCATCAGTATTAGTGGGAATCAGCCCCAGCATTTT